The next 5 T cell receptor beta chains were all read from a single sample in a study of cytotoxic CD8 clonotypes in ibrutinib-treated CLL. Clones were read by immunoSEQ multiplex PCR, and TCRdb kept only the in-frame ones, dropping some. This table holds 55,000 to 80,000 clones, 90% found once. The sample was PBMCs, taken after 12 months of ibrutinib treatment. These receptor sequences come from a human donor with chronic lymphocytic leukemia.

V and J are TRBV10-2 and TRBJ2-3; a possible D gene is TRBD2 (6 bases). This CDR3 is built from 12 residues. V lost 8 bases, J lost 0 bases, and 6 bases lay in between. The V gene's germline CDR1 is WSHSY and CDR2 SAAADI. This CDR3 reads CASGLSTDTQYF. CDR3 nucleotide sequence: TGCGCCAGCGGACTAAGCACAGATACGCAGTATTTT.

The rearrangement joins TRBV7-7 to TRBJ2-3, with TRBD2 identical over 12 bases. The V gene end was trimmed by 5 bases and the J gene end by 0 bases; junction bases not matched to a gene: 12. The CDR3 is 19 residues long. Germline CDR1 and CDR2: SSHAT and FNYEAQ (reference sequence). The CDR3 protein is CASSILLAGGPRSTDTQYF. CDR3 nucleotides: TGTGCCAGCAGCATCCTCCTAGCGGGAGGGCCGCGGAGCACAGATACGCAGTATTTT.

This rearrangement joins TRBV19 to TRBJ2-2; TRBD1 might be the D (6 bases). V was cut by 6 bases and J by 5 bases, with 16 bases left in between. Germline V gene sequence: CDR1 LNHDA, CDR2 SQIVND (reference sequence). This CDR3 spans 15 amino acids. The CDR3 DNA sequence: TGTGCCAGTAGGGGACACGGTAGGGGGACCGGGGAGCTGTTTTTT. Amino acids: CASRGHGRGTGELFF.

This clone turned up a few times. The rearrangement links TRBV7-7 to TRBJ2-2, with D perhaps TRBD1 (5 bases). This CDR3 has 13 residues. Trimming stripped 5 bases from V and 6 bases from J, with 10 bases between. Germline V gene sequence: CDR1 SSHAT, CDR2 FNYEAQ (reference sequence). CDR3 residues: CASSQAGPGELFF. The CDR3, as DNA: TGTGCCAGCAGCCAAGCAGGGCCCGGGGAGCTGTTTTTT.

V and J are TRBV19 and TRBJ2-1, with D perhaps matching TRBD1 (7 bases). Germline-derived CDR1 and CDR2 are LNHDA and SQIVND (reference sequence). Trimming took off 5 bases at V and 4 bases at J, with 18 bases between the two ends. The CDR3 is made up of 16 amino acids. CDR3 in amino acids: CASSGGTAFLYNEQFF. CDR3 in DNA: TGTGCCAGTAGTGGGGGGACAGCGTTCTTATACAATGAGCAGTTCTTC.